One sample yielded the 5 T cell receptor beta chains listed below, sequenced in a study of blood T cell repertoires in COVID-19. The table came from immunoSEQ multiplex PCR; TCRdb's copy has only in-frame clones and leaves some out. In the table there are approximately 140,000 clones, 84% of which are singletons. Source material: PBMCs or T cells enriched from blood (not recorded which). These TCRs come from a man aged 45-60 years in a cohort exposed to, infected with or recovered from COVID-19 (not recorded which).

The V gene is TRBV7-2, the J gene TRBJ1-6; D gene unclear. Per the germline V gene, CDR1 is SGHTA and CDR2 is FQGNSA. The V and J ends lost 0 bases and 10 bases respectively, with 13 bases between them. The CDR3 runs to 15 residues. The CDR3 sequence: CASSLASLTGSPLHF. The CDR3 DNA reads as TGTGCCAGCAGCTTAGCGTCCCTCACGGGGTCACCCCTCCACTTT. Drawing the rest from reference TRBV7-2 and TRBJ1-6, the complete variable domain is GAGVSQSPSNKVTEKGKDVELRCDPISGHTALYWYRQSLGQGLEFLIYFQGNSAPDKSGLPSDRFSAERTGGSVSTLTIQRTQQEDSAVYLCASSLASLTGSPLHFGNGTRLTVT.

This chain joins TRBV10-2 and TRBJ1-5, with 9 positions matching TRBD1. The CDR3 covers 14 residues. Germline V lookup: CDR1 WSHSY, CDR2 SAAADI. J gave up 4 bases and V 3 bases, and 1 base lay outside the gene matches. This chain's CDR3 is CASSDDRGNQPQHF. The CDR3, as DNA: TGCGCCAGCAGTGATGACAGGGGGAATCAGCCCCAGCATTTT.

The chain recombines TRBV28 with TRBJ2-1; 8 bases agree with TRBD2. Per the germline V gene, CDR1 is MDHEN and CDR2 is SYDVKM. V lost 6 bases, J lost 8 bases, and 12 bases stayed unmatched. The CDR3 consists of 15 residues. CDR3 residues: CASRSGGVLGDEQFF. The DNA for the CDR3 is TGTGCCAGCAGATCCGGGGGGGTATTGGGCGATGAGCAGTTCTTC.

The chain uses TRBV3-1 (or the pseudogene TRBV3-2) and TRBJ2-1; 10 bases agree with TRBD2. This CDR3 comprises 18 residues. The junction had 14 bases not matched to a gene; V was cut back by 5 bases and J by 4 bases. Germline lookup yields CDR1 LGHDT and CDR2 YNNKEL (reference sequence). CDR3 nucleotides: TGTGCCAGCAGCGATGATCCCGGGACTAGCGAATTTTACAATGAGCAGTTCTTC. Translation: CASSDDPGTSEFYNEQFF.

The V and J genes are TRBV13 and TRBJ2-7, with unresolved D. The germline V and J ends were trimmed by 0 bases and 7 bases, with 16 bases remaining between them. CDR1 and CDR2 (germline): PRHDT, FYEKMQ (reference sequence). This CDR3 contains 15 residues. The CDR3 here is CASSLGGAALDEQYF. In nucleotides, the CDR3 is TGTGCCAGCAGCTTAGGGGGCGCCGCTCTTGATGAGCAGTACTTC.